A single sample is the source of the 32 T cell receptor beta chains below, sequenced in a study of Graves' ophthalmopathy and Graves' hyperthyroidism. Amplification of the TCR beta CDR3 regions used RNA transcripts (as template). Following a first-round RT-PCR that used HTBI primers, a second-round multiplex PCR was carried out. TCRdb itself ran the multiplex PCR reads through MiXCR, one entry per CDR3 protein. This table holds about 620,000 distinct CDR3 sequences, 22% found once. The specimen sequenced was peripheral blood. These receptors were taken from a woman under 30 with stable Graves' hyperthyroidism. Some clones in this sample may be carry-over from other donors' samples.

This chain links TRBV27 with TRBJ2-7; D might be TRBD2 (6 bases). V gave up 5 bases and J gave up 2 bases, with 16 bases separating them. This CDR3 region has 15 residues. Germline loops: CDR1 MNHEY, CDR2 SMNVEV (reference sequence). CDR3 nucleotide sequence: TGTGCCAGCAGTCGGGGACTCGACAGAACCTACGAGCAGTACTTC. As protein: CASSRGLDRTYEQYF.

The CDR3 DNA sequence: TGTGCCAGCAGCCAACGAAACTCCTACGAGCAGTACTTC. Translating gives CASSQRNSYEQYF. The chain links TRBV3-1 to TRBJ2-7; D gene ambiguous. The CDR3 is 13 residues long. V gave up 2 bases and J gave up 0 bases, with 5 bases separating them. The germline V gene encodes CDR1 LGHDT and CDR2 YNNKEL (reference sequence).

This clonotype was seen at least ten times. The chain has TRBV6-1 and TRBJ1-1, with D unresolved. The CDR3 extends over 14 amino acids. V lost 1 base and J 4 bases, leaving 10 bases between the germline ends. CDR1 and CDR2 from the germline V gene are MNHNS and SASEGT. The CDR3 DNA is TGTGCCAGCAGTGAAGGTTTGGTGGGCACTGAAGCTTTCTTT. Its protein product is CASSEGLVGTEAFF.

The chain carries TRBV20-1 and TRBJ2-5; D gene uncertain. The CDR3 is 12 residues long. Per the germline V gene, CDR1 is DFQATT and CDR2 is SNEGSKA (reference sequence). The ends were cut back, 1 base at V and 2 bases at J, with 5 bases in the middle. In DNA form, the CDR3 reads TGCAGTGCTAGAGTAGGGCAAGAGACCCAGTACTTC. It codes for CSARVGQETQYF.

This clonotype was detected ten times or more. The chain combines TRBV5-1 with TRBJ2-5; D perhaps matches TRBD1 (6 bases). The CDR3 contains 12 residues. Trimming took 5 bases from V and 5 from J, leaving 10 bases between them. Per germline, CDR1 SGHRS and CDR2 YFSETQ. The chain's CDR3 is CASRVGQETQYF. The CDR3 region has the DNA TGCGCCAGCAGAGTAGGACAGGAGACCCAGTACTTC.

This clonotype was counted between two and nine times. The V and J genes are TRBV4-1 and TRBJ2-2; D might be TRBD2 (6 bases). Trimming cost V 1 base and J 6 bases, with 9 bases left between them. CDR3 size: 14 residues. CDR1 is MGHRA, CDR2 YSYEKL, per germline. CDR3 in amino acids: CASSQGLVAGELFF. DNA for the CDR3: TGCGCCAGCAGCCAAGGACTAGTCGCCGGGGAGCTGTTTTTT.

This clonotype has at least ten counts. In DNA, the CDR3 is TGTGCCAGCAGTGACGACAGGGGAATGGAGACCCAGTACTTC. It codes for CASSDDRGMETQYF. The V gene is TRBV2, the J gene TRBJ2-5, with TRBD1 matching 8 bases. V shed 3 bases and J 5 bases; nucleotides not matched to a gene: 5. CDR1 and CDR2 (germline): SNHLY, FYNNEI. CDR3 size: 14 residues.

Concerning this clonotype: A much more abundant neighbour one base away suggests this may be a read error. The gene calls are TRBV10-3 and TRBJ2-7; D call uncertain. Trimming left V 6 bases short and J 4 bases short, with 10 bases between. The V gene's germline CDR1 is ENHRY and CDR2 SYGVKD. This CDR3 has 12 amino acids. The CDR3 sequence: CAIRGSEYEQYF. The CDR3 DNA reads as TGTGCCATCAGGGGGTCAGAGTACGAGCAGTACTTC.

This clonotype was observed a few times. The rearrangement links TRBV7-2 to TRBJ1-6; 11 positions agree with TRBD1. V was clipped by 1 base and J by 11 bases; unmatched bases: 4. The germline V gene has CDR1 SGHTA and CDR2 FQGNSA. This CDR3 has 15 amino acids. The CDR3 sequence: CASSLVRTGGTPLHF. DNA of the CDR3: TGTGCCAGCAGCTTAGTACGGACAGGGGGCACACCCCTCCACTTT.

This clonotype was recorded a few times. The V gene is TRBV7-9, the J gene TRBJ2-7; 8 bases align to TRBD1. Germline values: CDR1 SEHNR, CDR2 FQNEAQ (reference sequence). The CDR3 spans 15 residues. Germline trimming cut 1 base from V and 4 bases from J; bases unmatched to any gene: 6. This chain's CDR3 is CASSLGTGFGYEQYF. CDR3 sequence (DNA): TGTGCCAGCAGCTTAGGGACAGGGTTTGGTTACGAGCAGTACTTC.

This clonotype was detected many times. V is TRBV6-1 and J is TRBJ2-7; weak D call: TRBD1 (5 bases). Germline-derived CDR1 and CDR2 are MNHNS and SASEGT. V was trimmed by 11 bases and J by 3 bases, leaving 14 bases between them. The CDR3 sequence is 12 residues long. CDR3: CAGSDTGYEQYF. The CDR3 DNA is TGTGCCGGATCGGACACCGGCTACGAGCAGTACTTC.

This clonotype occurred many times. V usage is TRBV28 and J usage is TRBJ1-6, with 7 bases fitting TRBD1. The CDR3 covers 14 residues. Germline-derived CDR1 and CDR2 are MDHEN and SYDVKM. J was trimmed by 12 bases and V by 6 bases; bases with no gene match: 11. CDR3 region: CASRDPTGQRPLHF. The CDR3 DNA follows: TGTGCCAGCAGGGACCCGACAGGGCAAAGACCCCTCCACTTT. Full variable domain (rest looked up from reference TRBV28 and TRBJ1-6): DVKVTQSSRYLVKRTGEKVFLECVQDMDHENMFWYRQDPGLGLRLIYFSYDVKMKEKGDIPEGYSVSREKKERFSLILESASTNQTSMYLCASRDPTGQRPLHFGNGTRLTVT.

The chain employs TRBV24-1 and TRBJ2-7; D is ambiguous. In germline, CDR1 is KGHDR, CDR2 SFDVKD. This CDR3 region has 14 residues. V shed 6 bases and J shed 0 bases, with 11 bases lying between them. The chain's CDR3 is CATSRSGSSYEQYF. CDR3 nucleotides: TGTGCCACCAGTCGATCAGGCAGCTCCTACGAGCAGTACTTC.

The rearrangement uses TRBV25-1 and TRBJ2-7; a weak D match, TRBD2 (6 bases). Germline CDR1 is MGHDK and CDR2 is SYGVNS. The CDR3 covers 14 residues. V shed 6 bases and J shed 2 bases, with 14 bases lying between them. In DNA form, the CDR3 reads TGTGCCAGCAGGGGAGGTTTGTCCACCTACGAGCAGTACTTC. This sequence encodes CASRGGLSTYEQYF.

This rearrangement joins TRBV24-1 to TRBJ1-1, with 8 bases identical to TRBD1. The germline gives CDR1 KGHDR, CDR2 SFDVKD. Trimming removed 4 bases from V and 1 base from J; junction bases left unmatched: 4. CDR3 size: 15 residues. As DNA, the CDR3 is TGTGCCACCAGTGAATTAACAGGGGGGAACACTGAAGCTTTCTTT. Translation: CATSELTGGNTEAFF.

This chain connects TRBV24-1 to TRBJ2-7; 10 nucleotides agree with TRBD1. Germline assignment: CDR1 KGHDR and CDR2 SFDVKD. CDR3 size: 15 residues. The V and J ends lost 7 bases and 0 bases, in that order; junction bases with no gene match: 5. The CDR3 sequence: CATSGDRGLSYEQYF. CDR3 bases: TGTGCCACCAGCGGGGACAGGGGCCTCTCCTACGAGCAGTACTTC.

A note on this clonotype: Since a much larger clone is just one base distant, this may be a read error. This sequence joins TRBV9 and TRBJ1-2; D not resolved. V gave up 1 base and J gave up 8 bases, with 9 bases separating them. CDR3 length: 12 residues. CDR1 SGDLS and CDR2 YYNGEE come from the germline V gene. CDR3 in amino acids: CASSVTTTGYTF. CDR3 coding DNA: TGTGCCAGCAGCGTAACTACGACGGGCTACACCTTC.

The chain recombines TRBV6-2 or TRBV6-3 with TRBJ2-2; 8 nucleotides match TRBD2. V trimming: 9 bases; J trimming: 5 bases; junction bases outside the gene matches: 11. The CDR3 spans 15 residues. Germline CDR1 and CDR2: MNHEY and SVGEGT. The CDR3 DNA sequence: TGTGCCAGTTCGGGACTAGTTGTATGGACCGGGGAGCTGTTTTTT. It encodes CASSGLVVWTGELFF.

This clonotype was counted between two and nine times. The chain joins TRBV5-1 to TRBJ2-7; the D call may be TRBD1 or TRBD2 (5 bases each). CDR3 length: 15 residues. Germline assignment: CDR1 SGHRS and CDR2 YFSETQ. Trimming left V 2 bases short and J 12 bases short, with 24 bases between. CDR3 region: CASSFWPGFLGTLYF. CDR3 bases: TGCGCCAGCAGCTTTTGGCCCGGGTTCTTGGGGACGCTGTACTTC.

This clonotype was seen at least ten times. The chain joins TRBV6-1 to TRBJ1-6; D not resolved. Trimming took 6 bases from V and 6 from J, leaving 12 bases between them. CDR1 and CDR2 (germline): MNHNS, SASEGT. The CDR3 contains 14 residues. The CDR3 sequence is CASRLEASNSPLHF. CDR3 coding DNA: TGTGCCAGCAGATTGGAGGCTTCTAATTCACCCCTCCACTTT.

This clonotype showed up just a few times. The gene calls are TRBV12-3 or TRBV12-4 and TRBJ1-1; the D is unclear. V lost 5 bases and J lost 10, with 17 bases in between. The CDR3 contains 13 residues. DNA for the CDR3: TGTGCCAGCAGTGCGGCCCCCACCCCCGGAGCTTTCTTT. This encodes CASSAAPTPGAFF.

The chain uses TRBV29-1 and TRBJ2-7, with D possibly being TRBD1 or TRBD2 (6 bases each). The CDR3 loop spans 15 amino acids. Germline V lookup: CDR1 SQVTM, CDR2 ANQGSEA. V shed 6 bases and J shed 2 bases, with 20 bases lying between them. In DNA, the CDR3 is TGCAGCGTGGGGACGGATAAAAGGGGGGCCTACGAGCAGTACTTC. It codes for CSVGTDKRGAYEQYF.

This clonotype was seen more than once but under ten times. V and J are TRBV24-1 and TRBJ2-5; 12 nucleotides agree with TRBD2. CDR1 and CDR2 from the germline V gene are KGHDR and SFDVKD. Unmatched junction bases numbered 2, after V lost 5 bases and J lost 5 bases. This CDR3 comprises 14 residues. The DNA for the CDR3 is TGTGCCACCAGTGGGACTAGCGGGATGGAGACCCAGTACTTC. It specifies CATSGTSGMETQYF.

This chain links TRBV12-3 or TRBV12-4 with TRBJ1-6; D gene unclear. V lost 0 bases and J lost 10, with 13 bases in between. The CDR3 sequence is 15 residues long. In nucleotides, the CDR3 is TGTGCCAGCAGTTTAGCGCCACTCTCCAACTCACCCCTCCACTTT. It is translated as CASSLAPLSNSPLHF.

This clonotype was observed at least ten times. This chain uses TRBV20-1 with TRBJ1-2; no clear D gene. The CDR3 extends over 14 amino acids. Trimming removed 1 base at V and 0 bases at J, with 9 bases between. The germline V gene has CDR1 DFQATT and CDR2 SNEGSKA (reference sequence). The CDR3 DNA reads as TGCAGTGCTAGAGTACGGCAGACTAACTATGGCTACACCTTC. Translating gives CSARVRQTNYGYTF.

This clonotype was picked up many times. The chain couples TRBV24-1 to TRBJ1-1; D is unclear. The CDR3 is 15 amino acids. The V end was cut by 0 bases, the J end by 2 bases, with 9 bases between. CDR1 is KGHDR, CDR2 SFDVKD, per germline. DNA for the CDR3: TGTGCCACCAGTGATTTGGTTGAGGATAACACTGAAGCTTTCTTT. Translation gives CATSDLVEDNTEAFF.

This clonotype was seen many times. The J gene is TRBJ1-1, the V gene TRBV6-5; D is perhaps TRBD1 (5 bases). From germline, CDR1 is MNHEY and CDR2 SVGAGI. V was clipped by 4 bases and J by 0 bases, with 15 bases between them. The CDR3 runs 16 residues. The CDR3 DNA sequence: TGTGCCAGCAGTTGGGTGGGGCTGAGGGTGAACACTGAAGCTTTCTTT. It encodes CASSWVGLRVNTEAFF.

The table lists this clonotype with many counts. The CDR3 DNA is TGTGCCAGCAGGTCGGCCCTCCAGCGGGGGGGAGCCGGGGAGCTGTTTTTT. This codes for CASRSALQRGGAGELFF. The chain combines TRBV5-4 with TRBJ2-2, with 10 bases matching TRBD2. V shed 5 bases and J 6 bases; nucleotides not matched to a gene: 13. The CDR3 totals 17 residues. Germline V gene lookup returns CDR1 SGHNT and CDR2 YYREEE (reference sequence). Supplemented by reference TRBV5-4 and TRBJ2-2, the full variable domain reads ETGVTQSPTHLIKTRGQQVTLRCSSQSGHNTVSWYQQALGQGPQFIFQYYREEENGRGNFPPRFSGLQFPNYSSELNVNALELDDSALYLCASRSALQRGGAGELFFGEGSRLTVL.

This clonotype was counted ten times or more. This chain links TRBV27 with TRBJ1-5, with D perhaps matching TRBD1 (5 bases). CDR1 is MNHEY and CDR2 is SMNVEV in the germline V gene (reference sequence). The CDR3 consists of 15 residues. The V gene lost 6 bases and the J gene lost 0 bases, with 12 bases spanning the gap. DNA of the CDR3: TGTGCCAGCAGGCGACAGAGAAATAGCAATCAGCCCCAGCATTTT. This sequence encodes CASRRQRNSNQPQHF.

The rearrangement joins TRBV14 to TRBJ1-6, with unresolved D. Germline CDR1 reads SGHDN; CDR2 reads FVKESK. The length of the CDR3 is 18 residues. V was shortened by 3 bases and J by 9 bases, with 24 bases between the two germline ends. CDR3 DNA sequence: TGTGCCAGCAGCCAGTTTACGGCAGGATCGATCATGCGTTCACCCCTCCACTTT. Translated, it gives CASSQFTAGSIMRSPLHF.

The genes are TRBV6-1 and TRBJ1-1, with 9 nucleotides matching TRBD1. Unmatched junction bases numbered 4, after V lost 0 bases and J lost 5 bases. Germline CDR1 and CDR2: MNHNS and SASEGT. This CDR3 has 15 residues. As DNA, the CDR3 is TGTGCCAGCAGTGAAGCGGGGGGGACAGGGACTGAAGCTTTCTTT. Amino acids: CASSEAGGTGTEAFF.

The rearrangement uses TRBV6-1 and TRBJ2-5; TRBD2 aligns across 7 bases. The CDR3 covers 15 residues. V shed 0 bases, J shed 0 bases, and the junction held 1 base outside the gene matches. From germline, CDR1 is MNHNS and CDR2 SASEGT. The CDR3 region has the DNA TGTGCCAGCAGTGAAGCCGGGGGGAACCAAGAGACCCAGTACTTC. This codes for CASSEAGGNQETQYF.